Below, 8 T cell receptor beta chains from the same sample are listed, as sequenced in a study of T-cell reconstitution after alpha-beta-depleted transplantation in children. Unique molecular identifiers tagged the TCRbeta library. From the PCR reads, TCRdb called clonotypes with MiXCR, one entry per CDR3 protein. This table has around 76,000 distinct CDR3 sequences, about a sixth appearing once. Specimen: PBMCs, mostly from graft donor cells, collected 360 days after TCRalphabeta/CD19-depleted stem cell transplant. The receptors derive from a male patient between 2 and 10 years old who had a stem cell transplant for acute lymphoblastic leukemia, so the T cells may come from the graft donor.

This clonotype was seen a handful of times. The chain uses TRBV6-5 and TRBJ2-5; TRBD1 agrees at 10 bases. CDR3 size: 15 residues. Trimming took 4 bases from V and 4 from J; bases not matched to a gene: 6. Germline V gene data show CDR1 as MNHEY and CDR2 as SVGAGI. The CDR3 loop is CASSWDRGRSETQYF. In DNA, the CDR3 is TGTGCCAGCAGTTGGGACAGGGGAAGATCAGAGACCCAGTACTTC.

The genes are TRBV4-1 and TRBJ2-2, with D possibly being TRBD1 or TRBD2 (6 bases each). Trimming removed 0 bases at V and 5 bases at J, with 13 bases between. This CDR3 region has 16 residues. In germline, CDR1 is MGHRA, CDR2 YSYEKL. The CDR3, as DNA: TGCGCCAGCAGCCAAGATGGAGGGGGAATTACCGGGGAGCTGTTTTTT. Protein: CASSQDGGGITGELFF.

This clonotype was found a few times. The chain has TRBV6-5 and TRBJ1-1; a weak D match, TRBD1 (5 bases). The germline gives CDR1 MNHEY, CDR2 SVGAGI. The CDR3 totals 14 residues. The ends were cut back, 2 bases at V and 6 bases at J, with 13 bases in the middle. The CDR3 DNA reads TGTGCCAGCAGTTACCGCGGGGGACGTCCTGAAGCTTTCTTT. It codes for CASSYRGGRPEAFF.

The chain uses TRBV15 and TRBJ1-5; 7 bases match TRBD1. The V and J ends lost 7 bases and 4 bases, in that order; junction bases with no gene match: 4. This CDR3 has 13 residues. Germline V gene lookup returns CDR1 LNHNV and CDR2 YYDKDF (reference sequence). CDR3 region: CATTPGGNQPQHF. Here the CDR3 DNA reads TGTGCCACCACTCCAGGGGGAAATCAGCCCCAGCATTTT. Combining the CDR3 with reference TRBV15 and TRBJ1-5 gives the whole variable domain DAMVIQNPRYQVTQFGKPVTLSCSQTLNHNVMYWYQQKSSQAPKLLFHYYDKDFNNEADTPDNFQSRRPNTSFCFLDIRSPGLGDTAMYLCATTPGGNQPQHFGDGTRLSIL.

This clonotype occurred many times. This chain uses TRBV4-2 with TRBJ2-1; the match to TRBD2 covers 15 bases. Germline V gives CDR1 LGHNA, CDR2 YNFKEQ. With V trimmed by 3 bases and J by 10 bases, 4 bases remained unmatched. The CDR3 has 15 residues. CDR3 DNA sequence: TGTGCCAGCAGCCATGGGACTAGCGGGAGGATAGAGCAGTTCTTC. Encoded protein: CASSHGTSGRIEQFF.

The V and J genes are TRBV6-1 and TRBJ1-2, with no clear D. Germline V gene sequence: CDR1 MNHNS, CDR2 SASEGT. This CDR3 has 14 amino acids. Trimming left V 3 bases short and J 5 bases short, with 13 bases between. CDR3 in DNA: TGTGCCAGCAGTGATCCCGGAAAGAAGTATGGCTACACCTTC. Translating gives CASSDPGKKYGYTF.

The V and J genes are TRBV28 and TRBJ2-7, with D tentatively TRBD1 (6 bases). Trimming removed 2 bases from V and 3 bases from J, with 14 bases in between. The CDR3 extends over 15 amino acids. The germline CDR1 and CDR2 sequences are MDHEN and SYDVKM. CDR3 nucleotides: TGTGCCAGCAGTTTACTCCCCAGGGGAGTCTACGAGCAGTACTTC. Translating it yields CASSLLPRGVYEQYF.

This chain links TRBV7-9 with TRBJ2-4, with 10 bases matching TRBD2. Germline-derived CDR1 and CDR2 are SEHNR and FQNEAQ (reference sequence). The CDR3 consists of 17 residues. V shed 5 bases, J shed 0 bases, and the junction held 7 bases outside the gene matches. The CDR3 sequence: CASSPKLAGVAKNIQYF. CDR3 DNA: TGTGCCAGCAGCCCAAAGCTAGCGGGAGTAGCCAAAAACATTCAGTACTTC.